This TCR beta chain was captured by sequencing in a study of cytomegalovirus exposure and HLA in healthy donors. The study ran its PCR with 60 Vbeta and 13 Jbeta primers. Profiling relied on immunoSEQ multiplex PCR, and the TCRdb table lists in-frame clones only, not all of them. The data contain 100,000 to 150,000 clones, roughly 80% of them seen just once; the ten biggest clones take up around 3.3%. This CDR3 contains 16 residues. Germline V CDR1 and CDR2: MDHEN, SYDVKM. The trim removed 1 base at V and 4 bases at J, leaving 7 bases unmatched. Sequencing used PBMCs. This clonotype was sampled from a woman between 50 and 59 years old in good health and CMV-seronegative. The chain carries TRBV28 and TRBJ2-1; 7 bases agree with TRBD2. CDR3 residues: CASSLSRAGVYNEQFF. CDR3 in DNA: TGTGCCAGCAGTTTATCTCGGGCGGGGGTTTACAATGAGCAGTTCTTC.